This entry lists 2 T cell receptor beta chains sequenced from one sample in a study of cytomegalovirus exposure and HLA in healthy donors. With 60 Vbeta and 13 Jbeta primers, the PCR was carried out. Profiling relied on immunoSEQ multiplex PCR, and the TCRdb table lists in-frame clones only, not all of them. This table holds about 170,000 clones, around 80% found once. Sample: PBMCs. The receptors were sampled from a male donor in good health and CMV-seronegative.

A few counts support this clone. The genes are TRBV2 and TRBJ2-6; 8 bases match TRBD1. J was trimmed by 0 bases and V by 5 bases; bases with no gene match: 12. CDR1 and CDR2 (germline): SNHLY, FYNNEI. The CDR3 runs to 19 residues. The CDR3 region has the DNA TGTGCCAGCAGTCCCCCGACAGGGGTAGTCACCTCTGGGGCCAACGTCCTGACTTTC. It yields the protein CASSPPTGVVTSGANVLTF.

The V and J genes are TRBV30 and TRBJ2-6; tentative D call: TRBD1 (5 bases). The CDR3 has 17 amino acids. Trimming cost V 1 base and J 5 bases, with 18 bases left between them. CDR1 is GTSNPN, CDR2 SVGIG, per germline (reference sequence). The CDR3 nucleotides are TGTGCCTGGAGTGGGACAACAGACTTCGAGAGGGCCAACGTCCTGACTTTC. It codes for CAWSGTTDFERANVLTF.